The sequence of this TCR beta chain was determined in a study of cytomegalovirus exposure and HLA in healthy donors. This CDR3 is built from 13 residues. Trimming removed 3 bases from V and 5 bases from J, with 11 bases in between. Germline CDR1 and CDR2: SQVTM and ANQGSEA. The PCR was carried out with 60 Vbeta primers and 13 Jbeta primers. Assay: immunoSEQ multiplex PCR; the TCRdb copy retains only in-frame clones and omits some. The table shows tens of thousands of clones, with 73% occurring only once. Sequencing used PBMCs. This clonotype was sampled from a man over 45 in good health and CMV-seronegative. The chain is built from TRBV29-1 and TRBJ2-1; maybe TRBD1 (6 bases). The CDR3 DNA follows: TGCAGCGTTGAGTACAGGACAGACAATGAGCAGTTCTTC. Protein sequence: CSVEYRTDNEQFF.